The 16 T cell receptor beta chains below all came from one sample that was sequenced in a study of blood T cell repertoires in COVID-19. Generated by immunoSEQ multiplex PCR, the TCRdb table keeps only in-frame clones and is missing some. This table has fewer than 200,000 clones, 83% appearing once. The sample consisted of peripheral blood. The source of these receptors is a woman over 75 with acute or convalescent COVID-19.

The genes are TRBV4-3 and TRBJ1-1, with D unclear. Per germline, CDR1 LGHNA and CDR2 YSLEER. The V gene lost 1 base and the J gene lost 0 bases, with 9 bases spanning the gap. The CDR3 loop spans 15 amino acids. CDR3 sequence: CASSQAAGMNTEAFF. CDR3 coding DNA: TGCGCCAGCAGCCAAGCCGCTGGCATGAACACTGAAGCTTTCTTT.

This chain uses TRBV5-1 with TRBJ1-1; no clear D gene. The V end lost 5 bases, the J end lost 6 bases, and 8 bases lay between the germline ends. The germline V gene encodes CDR1 SGHRS and CDR2 YFSETQ. CDR3 length: 11 residues. CDR3 DNA sequence: TGCGCCAGCAGGAGGGCCCCTGAAGCTTTCTTT. Its translation is CASRRAPEAFF.

CDR3 bases: TGTGCCATCAGTGAGGGTACAACAGGTCATAATTCACCCCTCCACTTT. It yields the protein CAISEGTTGHNSPLHF. The chain combines TRBV10-3 with TRBJ1-6, with D tentatively TRBD1 (5 bases). Trimming took 2 bases from V and 5 from J, leaving 13 bases between them. The CDR3 is made up of 16 amino acids. The germline CDR1 and CDR2 sequences are ENHRY and SYGVKD.

The chain combines TRBV19 with TRBJ1-2; 9 nucleotides match TRBD1. Germline values: CDR1 LNHDA, CDR2 SQIVND (reference sequence). The CDR3 covers 13 residues. The V and J ends lost 5 bases and 7 bases, in that order; junction bases with no gene match: 5. The CDR3 spells CASSLGQGIGYTF. CDR3 bases: TGTGCCAGTAGTTTAGGACAGGGGATTGGCTACACCTTC.

This clone occurred once. DNA of the CDR3: TGTGCCAGCAGCGTAGATGCGGGAGATACGCAGTATTTT. Amino acids: CASSVDAGDTQYF. This sequence joins TRBV9 and TRBJ2-3; tentatively, D is TRBD2 (5 bases). Per the germline V gene, CDR1 is SGDLS and CDR2 is YYNGEE. There are 13 residues in the CDR3. V gave up 0 bases and J gave up 5 bases, with 7 bases separating them. The entire variable domain, with the rest obtained from reference TRBV9 and TRBJ2-3, is as follows: DSGVTQTPKHLITATGQRVTLRCSPRSGDLSVYWYQQSLDQGLQFLIQYYNGEERAKGNILERFSAQQFPDLHSELNLSSLELGDSALYFCASSVDAGDTQYFGPGTRLTVL.

A single count supports this clone. V and J are TRBV4-1 and TRBJ2-3; TRBD2 matches at 11 bases. The germline V gene encodes CDR1 MGHRA and CDR2 YSYEKL. Trimming at V came to 4 bases and at J to 5 bases, leaving 11 bases not matched to a gene. This CDR3 region has 17 residues. The CDR3 region has the DNA TGCGCCAGCAGCCGGATCCTAGCGGGAGGTAGTCAAGATACGCAGTATTTT. As protein: CASSRILAGGSQDTQYF.

V gene TRBV2 combines with J gene TRBJ2-2; no firm D call. This CDR3 has 15 amino acids. Germline V CDR1 and CDR2: SNHLY, FYNNEI. V was cut by 4 bases and J by 6 bases, with 15 bases left in between. CDR3 residues: CASSGEALGAGELFF. CDR3 sequence (DNA): TGTGCCAGCAGTGGCGAGGCCCTCGGCGCCGGGGAGCTGTTTTTT. The variable domain in full, with the rest retrieved from reference TRBV2 and TRBJ2-2, is EPEVTQTPSHQVTQMGQEVILRCVPISNHLYFYWYRQILGQKVEFLVSFYNNEISEKSEIFDDQFSVERPDGSNFTLKIRSTKLEDSAMYFCASSGEALGAGELFFGEGSRLTVL.

The gene calls are TRBV4-3 and TRBJ2-3, with D possibly being TRBD2 (6 bases). CDR1 is LGHNA and CDR2 is YSLEER in the germline V gene. V lost 0 bases and J lost 8, with 18 bases in between. The CDR3 extends over 16 amino acids. Here the CDR3 reads CASSQDRGSLQVTQYF. CDR3 sequence (DNA): TGCGCCAGCAGCCAAGATCGGGGGTCCCTTCAAGTTACGCAGTATTTT.

The rearrangement uses TRBV28 and TRBJ2-3; 9 positions match TRBD1. The germline V gene has CDR1 MDHEN and CDR2 SYDVKM. V was pared by 6 bases and J by 5 bases, with 6 bases of the junction left unmatched. The CDR3 sequence is 14 residues long. The DNA of the CDR3 is TGTGCCAGCAGAGGGACAGGGACAGGAGATACGCAGTATTTT. This translates into CASRGTGTGDTQYF.

The chain combines TRBV30 with TRBJ1-2, with D perhaps matching TRBD1 (5 bases). Germline V gene sequence: CDR1 GTSNPN, CDR2 SVGIG (reference sequence). V was cut by 3 bases and J by 7 bases, with 21 bases left in between. This CDR3 has 15 amino acids. CDR3 protein: CAWSDPQGPPLGYTF. The CDR3 nucleotides are TGTGCCTGGAGCGACCCCCAGGGCCCCCCTCTTGGCTACACCTTC.

This CDR3 is CASSDSGSSNQPQHF. CDR3 bases: TGTGCCAGCAGTGATTCCGGGTCCAGCAATCAGCCCCAGCATTTT. The rearrangement links TRBV25-1 to TRBJ1-5, with D hard to call. Trimming shortened V by 3 bases and J by 1 base, and 10 bases separated the two germline ends. In germline, CDR1 is MGHDK, CDR2 SYGVNS. CDR3 length equals 15 residues.

The rearrangement joins TRBV6-6 to TRBJ2-1; 8 bases are a match to TRBD1. The CDR3 loop spans 16 amino acids. Germline CDR1 reads MNHNY; CDR2 reads SVGAGI (reference sequence). Trimming at V came to 0 bases and at J to 7 bases, leaving 8 bases not matched to a gene. This CDR3 reads CASSYSAGQGANEQFF. CDR3 nucleotide sequence: TGTGCCAGCAGTTACTCGGCCGGGCAGGGGGCAAATGAGCAGTTCTTC.

This clone was seen only a few times. V gene TRBV29-1 combines with J gene TRBJ1-1, with D unresolved. CDR1 and CDR2 (germline): SQVTM, ANQGSEA. The V end was cut by 3 bases, the J end by 10 bases, with 18 bases between. This CDR3 has 13 amino acids. CDR3 in DNA: TGCAGCGTTGATGAGCCAACCAGCCGGGGAGCTTTCTTT. Its protein is CSVDEPTSRGAFF.

The chain has TRBV5-1 and TRBJ2-3, with TRBD1 identical over 9 bases. The CDR3 has 18 residues. The J segment lost 1 base and the V segment lost 0 bases, leaving 9 bases of the junction unmatched. Germline-derived CDR1 and CDR2 are SGHRS and YFSETQ. The CDR3 protein is CASSLEGQGKRGTDTQYF. CDR3 coding DNA: TGCGCCAGCAGCTTGGAGGGACAGGGTAAAAGGGGCACAGATACGCAGTATTTT.

This chain joins TRBV19 and TRBJ1-1; D may be TRBD1 (6 bases). Trimming cost V 8 bases and J 0 bases, with 16 bases left between them. Looked up from germline, CDR1 is LNHDA and CDR2 is SQIVND (reference sequence). This CDR3 has 15 residues. The DNA for the CDR3 is TGTGCCAGTGTTAGTGGAGGACAGATGAACACTGAAGCTTTCTTT. Amino acid sequence: CASVSGGQMNTEAFF.

The rearrangement uses TRBV10-3 and TRBJ1-6; 7 nucleotides agree with TRBD1. Germline assignment: CDR1 ENHRY and CDR2 SYGVKD. CDR3 length equals 14 residues. This CDR3 reads CASKGDSYNSPLHF. In DNA form, the CDR3 reads TGTGCATCGAAGGGGGACAGCTATAATTCACCCCTCCACTTT.